A single sample is the source of the 32 T cell receptor beta chains below, sequenced in a study of blood T cell repertoires in COVID-19. Data came from immunoSEQ multiplex PCR; TCRdb stores just in-frame clones and leaves some out. This table has 290,000 or so clones, 90% appearing once. The sample was PBMCs or T cells enriched from blood (not recorded which). The receptors shown here come from a woman aged 18-35 years with acute COVID-19.

The chain employs TRBV24-1 and TRBJ2-2; perhaps TRBD1 as D (6 bases). Germline-derived CDR1 and CDR2 are KGHDR and SFDVKD. The length of the CDR3 is 15 residues. Trimming stripped 4 bases from V and 6 bases from J, with 14 bases between. DNA for the CDR3: TGTGCCACCAGTGACGTCGGACAGACCCCCGGGGAGCTGTTTTTT. It yields the protein CATSDVGQTPGELFF.

This clone was counted between two and nine times. The chain employs TRBV19 and TRBJ2-1, with 10 bases matching TRBD2. V dropped 0 bases and J dropped 7; count of bases not matched to a gene: 3. CDR3 length: 15 residues. The germline gives CDR1 LNHDA, CDR2 SQIVND (reference sequence). In DNA form, the CDR3 reads TGTGCCAGTAGTATAGATCGGACTAGCGGTAATGAGCAGTTCTTC. Protein product: CASSIDRTSGNEQFF.

This clone occurred a few times. This chain joins TRBV9 and TRBJ1-3; 7 bases are shared with TRBD1. Trimming took 3 bases from V and 0 from J; bases not matched to a gene: 0. The V gene's germline CDR1 is SGDLS and CDR2 YYNGEE. CDR3 length equals 14 residues. Here the CDR3 DNA reads TGTGCCAGCAGCGCAGGGGGCTCTGGAAACACCATATATTTT. It encodes CASSAGGSGNTIYF. Supplemented by reference TRBV9 and TRBJ1-3, the full variable domain reads DSGVTQTPKHLITATGQRVTLRCSPRSGDLSVYWYQQSLDQGLQFLIQYYNGEERAKGNILERFSAQQFPDLHSELNLSSLELGDSALYFCASSAGGSGNTIYFGEGSWLTVV.

This clone has just one count. The chain has TRBV11-2 and TRBJ1-6, with D hard to call. Trimming removed 5 bases from V and 0 bases from J, with 11 bases in between. The germline CDR1 and CDR2 sequences are SGHAT and FQNNGV. The length of the CDR3 is 16 residues. The CDR3 loop reads CASSAVPSSYNSPLHF. In DNA, the CDR3 is TGTGCCAGCAGCGCCGTCCCGAGCTCCTATAATTCACCCCTCCACTTT. The full variable domain, rest sourced from reference TRBV11-2 and TRBJ1-6, is EAGVAQSPRYKIIEKRQSVAFWCNPISGHATLYWYQQILGQGPKLLIQFQNNGVVDDSQLPKDRFSAERLKGVDSTLKIQPAKLEDSAVYLCASSAVPSSYNSPLHFGNGTRLTVT.

This clone has just one count. The genes are TRBV30 and TRBJ1-1; D perhaps matches TRBD1 (5 bases). The V gene's germline CDR1 is GTSNPN and CDR2 SVGIG (reference sequence). V dropped 2 bases and J dropped 1 base, with 11 bases sitting between them. The CDR3 is 14 residues long. This CDR3 reads CAWSSRAWNTEAFF. The CDR3 bases are TGTGCCTGGAGTAGCAGGGCCTGGAACACTGAAGCTTTCTTT.

This sequence joins TRBV24-1 and TRBJ2-2; 8 bases fit TRBD1. Germline CDR1 and CDR2: KGHDR and SFDVKD. The CDR3 is 16 amino acids. V gave up 3 bases and J gave up 5 bases; unmatched junction bases: 7. The CDR3 reads CATSDARRTGTGELFF. For the CDR3, the DNA is TGTGCCACCAGTGATGCCCGACGGACAGGGACCGGGGAGCTGTTTTTT.

V usage is TRBV9 and J usage is TRBJ1-1; tentatively, D is TRBD1 (6 bases). Germline CDR1 reads SGDLS; CDR2 reads YYNGEE. The CDR3 runs 15 residues. The ends were cut back, 1 base at V and 2 bases at J, with 12 bases in the middle. CDR3 DNA sequence: TGTGCCAGCAGCGTACTTCTTGGGGGCAACACTGAAGCTTTCTTT. Its translation is CASSVLLGGNTEAFF.

The chain has TRBV28 and TRBJ2-1, with 8 bases lining up with TRBD1. The CDR3 is made up of 15 amino acids. The trim removed 5 bases at V and 7 bases at J, leaving 10 bases unmatched. CDR1 and CDR2 (germline): MDHEN, SYDVKM. CDR3 nucleotide sequence: TGTGCCAGCAGTCAGGGGGCCACTTCTGCTAATGAGCAGTTCTTC. It is translated as CASSQGATSANEQFF.

Only one count was recorded for this clone. This chain joins TRBV28 and TRBJ1-1; D unclear. The V gene lost 9 bases and the J gene lost 1 base, with 9 bases spanning the gap. The CDR3 extends over 12 amino acids. Per germline, CDR1 MDHEN and CDR2 SYDVKM. CDR3 region: CASVGWNTEAFF. CDR3 sequence (DNA): TGTGCCAGTGTGGGCTGGAACACTGAAGCTTTCTTT. Full variable domain (outside the CDR3, taken from reference TRBV28 and TRBJ1-1): DVKVTQSSRYLVKRTGEKVFLECVQDMDHENMFWYRQDPGLGLRLIYFSYDVKMKEKGDIPEGYSVSREKKERFSLILESASTNQTSMYLCASVGWNTEAFFGQGTRLTVV.

The V and J genes are TRBV5-4 and TRBJ2-2, with D perhaps matching TRBD1 (6 bases). The CDR3 is 16 amino acids. Germline values: CDR1 SGHNT, CDR2 YYREEE (reference sequence). Trimming pared 1 base from V and 0 bases from J, leaving 10 bases between. CDR3 residues: CASSLIRDTNTGELFF. CDR3 DNA: TGTGCCAGCAGCTTGATCCGGGACACGAACACCGGGGAGCTGTTTTTT. The entire variable domain, with the rest obtained from reference TRBV5-4 and TRBJ2-2, is as follows: ETGVTQSPTHLIKTRGQQVTLRCSSQSGHNTVSWYQQALGQGPQFIFQYYREEENGRGNFPPRFSGLQFPNYSSELNVNALELDDSALYLCASSLIRDTNTGELFFGEGSRLTVL.

This chain uses TRBV9 with TRBJ2-2, with TRBD2 matching over 10 bases. The germline V gene has CDR1 SGDLS and CDR2 YYNGEE. CDR3 length: 15 amino acids. V lost 0 bases to trimming and J lost 8 bases; unmatched junction nucleotides: 4. CDR3 nucleotide sequence: TGTGCCAGCAGCGTAGCTAGCGGGAGCTCTGGGGAGCTGTTTTTT. As protein: CASSVASGSSGELFF.

Only one count was recorded for this clone. The chain recombines TRBV7-3 with TRBJ1-2, with D maybe TRBD1 (6 bases). The V gene's germline CDR1 is SGHTA and CDR2 FQGTGA. CDR3 size: 15 residues. V lost 5 bases and J 6 bases, leaving 19 bases between the germline ends. The CDR3 is CASSTGSGGADGYTF. The CDR3, as DNA: TGTGCCAGCAGCACGGGTTCTGGGGGCGCGGATGGCTACACCTTC.

The rearrangement links TRBV28 to TRBJ1-2; D is perhaps TRBD1 (5 bases). The CDR3 runs to 13 residues. Germline values: CDR1 MDHEN, CDR2 SYDVKM. Between the trimmed V and J ends, which lost 7 bases and 5 bases, there was a span of 14 bases. CDR3 in amino acids: CASTHQGEYGYTF. CDR3 DNA sequence: TGTGCCAGCACCCACCAGGGCGAGTATGGCTACACCTTC.

This chain joins TRBV5-4 and TRBJ2-1; 13 bases are shared with TRBD2. V lost 1 base and J lost 10; bases outside the gene matches: 2. Germline V gene lookup returns CDR1 SGHNT and CDR2 YYREEE (reference sequence). The CDR3 is 14 amino acids. CDR3 coding DNA: TGTGCCAGCAGCTTGACTAGCGGGGGGGGCGAGCAGTTCTTC. Amino acids: CASSLTSGGGEQFF.

This clone was found once. The J gene is TRBJ2-7, the V gene TRBV5-6; D is ambiguous. The CDR3 runs to 11 residues. CDR1 is SGHDT, CDR2 YYEEEE, per germline. V lost 4 bases, J lost 2 bases, and 4 bases lay in between. This CDR3 is CASSRAYEQYF. The CDR3 DNA reads as TGTGCCAGCAGCCGCGCCTACGAGCAGTACTTC. The complete variable domain, with remaining parts taken from reference TRBV5-6 and TRBJ2-7, reads DAGVTQSPTHLIKTRGQQVTLRCSPKSGHDTVSWYQQALGQGPQFIFQYYEEEERQRGNFPDRFSGHQFPNYSSELNVNALLLGDSALYLCASSRAYEQYFGPGTRLTVT.

This chain links TRBV5-1 with TRBJ2-1; 9 bases are shared with TRBD2. Germline V gene data show CDR1 as SGHRS and CDR2 as YFSETQ. V was clipped by 4 bases and J by 6 bases; unmatched bases: 5. CDR3 length: 14 amino acids. In DNA, the CDR3 is TGCGCCAGCAGCCATAGCGGGAGCGGCAATGAGCAGTTCTTC. This encodes CASSHSGSGNEQFF.

The chain joins TRBV7-9 to TRBJ1-4, with 7 bases fitting TRBD1. Trimming cost V 9 bases and J 7 bases; bases outside gene matches: 8. This CDR3 spans 13 amino acids. Germline CDR1 SEHNR, CDR2 FQNEAQ (reference sequence). The CDR3 DNA is TGTGCCAGTTCCATTGGGGACAGTGAAAAACTGTTTTTT. The encoded protein is CASSIGDSEKLFF. Variable domain in full (rest from reference TRBV7-9 and TRBJ1-4): DTGVSQNPRHKITKRGQNVTFRCDPISEHNRLYWYRQTLGQGPEFLTYFQNEAQLEKSRLLSDRFSAERPKGSFSTLEIQRTEQGDSAMYLCASSIGDSEKLFFGSGTQLSVL.

The rearrangement links TRBV6-2 or TRBV6-3 to TRBJ2-7, with 10 positions matching TRBD2. In germline, CDR1 is MNHEY, CDR2 SVGEGT. The CDR3 is 14 residues long. Trimming took 4 bases from V and 2 from J; bases not matched to a gene: 2. CDR3 coding DNA: TGTGCCAGCAGTTCTAGCGGGGGCCCCTACGAGCAGTACTTC. Its protein is CASSSSGGPYEQYF.

The chain is built from TRBV30 and TRBJ2-1; possible D gene TRBD1, 6 bases. The CDR3 has 12 amino acids. The ends were cut back, 2 bases at V and 9 bases at J, with 11 bases in the middle. Germline V CDR1 and CDR2: GTSNPN, SVGIG (reference sequence). For the CDR3, the DNA is TGTGCCTGGAGTAGGAGCAGGGGTGAGCAGTTCTTC. This codes for CAWSRSRGEQFF.

This clone came up once. This chain uses TRBV5-1 with TRBJ1-3; possible D gene TRBD1, 6 bases. Per germline, CDR1 SGHRS and CDR2 YFSETQ. V lost 2 bases and J 5 bases, leaving 14 bases between the germline ends. The CDR3 has 15 amino acids. The CDR3 DNA is TGCGCCAGCAGCTTTGTTCGGGGGGGCAGAAACACCATATATTTT. Translation: CASSFVRGGRNTIYF.

This sequence joins TRBV19 and TRBJ2-7, with TRBD1 as a possible D gene (8 bases). The V end lost 6 bases, the J end lost 7 bases, and 13 bases lay between the germline ends. CDR1 is LNHDA and CDR2 is SQIVND in the germline V gene (reference sequence). The CDR3 sequence is 12 residues long. The chain's CDR3 is CASRGQGGEQYF. The CDR3 DNA reads as TGTGCCAGTAGAGGACAGGGAGGGGAGCAGTACTTC.

The chain links TRBV15 to TRBJ1-4, with TRBD1 as a possible D gene (5 bases). Looked up from germline, CDR1 is LNHNV and CDR2 is YYDKDF (reference sequence). This CDR3 is built from 16 residues. V was trimmed by 6 bases and J by 4 bases, leaving 18 bases between them. This CDR3 is CATSSGAGGLNEKLFF. The CDR3 DNA is TGTGCCACCAGTTCCGGGGCGGGGGGACTTAATGAAAAACTGTTTTTT.

V usage is TRBV11-3 and J usage is TRBJ1-5; D is possibly TRBD1 (6 bases). V lost 6 bases, J lost 4 bases, and 10 bases lay in between. Germline V CDR1 and CDR2: SGHNT, YENEEA. The CDR3 contains 13 residues. The CDR3 sequence: CASSPDRNQPQHF. In nucleotides, the CDR3 is TGTGCCAGCAGTCCCGACAGGAATCAGCCCCAGCATTTT.

The rearrangement links TRBV6-5 to TRBJ2-3, with 8 positions matching TRBD2. The V and J ends lost 7 bases and 3 bases, in that order; junction bases with no gene match: 3. This CDR3 has 13 residues. In germline, CDR1 is MNHEY, CDR2 SVGAGI. CDR3 coding DNA: TGTGCCAGCAAAGGGACTAGTACAGATACGCAGTATTTT. Protein product: CASKGTSTDTQYF.

V is TRBV9 and J is TRBJ2-2; the D gene is possibly TRBD2 (7 bases). Trimming took off 4 bases at V and 3 bases at J, with 16 bases between the two ends. Germline V gives CDR1 SGDLS, CDR2 YYNGEE. This CDR3 spans 16 amino acids. The CDR3 bases are TGTGCCAGCAGCCCTCAGCGGGGACAATACACCGGGGAGCTGTTTTTT. It translates to CASSPQRGQYTGELFF.

CDR3: CASTLRTGSSYEQYF. CDR3 nucleotides: TGTGCCAGCACCCTAAGGACGGGGAGCTCCTACGAGCAGTACTTC. V and J are TRBV27 and TRBJ2-7, with a possible D match to TRBD2 (5 bases). Per germline, CDR1 MNHEY and CDR2 SMNVEV (reference sequence). The CDR3 length is 15 residues. The ends were cut back, 7 bases at V and 0 bases at J, with 16 bases in the middle.

The chain joins TRBV23-1 to TRBJ2-7; 8 bases fit TRBD1. TRBV23-1 has ORF status, its function being uncertain. CDR3 size: 14 residues. V was clipped by 6 bases and J by 3 bases; unmatched bases: 7. This CDR3 reads CASRRDRRRYEQYF. Written as DNA, the CDR3 is TGCGCCAGCAGGCGGGACAGGAGACGCTACGAGCAGTACTTC.

The CDR3 region has the DNA TGCGCCAGCAGCTTGAGCGAGACCCAGTACTTC. Translation: CASSLSETQYF. The gene calls are TRBV5-1 and TRBJ2-5; D is uncertain. The germline V and J ends were trimmed by 1 base and 5 bases, with 3 bases remaining between them. The CDR3 spans 11 residues. Per the germline V gene, CDR1 is SGHRS and CDR2 is YFSETQ.

This clone was seen just once. The chain carries TRBV20-1 and TRBJ2-7; tentative D call: TRBD2 (5 bases). The germline V gene encodes CDR1 DFQATT and CDR2 SNEGSKA (reference sequence). The CDR3 consists of 13 residues. The germline V and J ends were trimmed by 3 bases and 7 bases, with 16 bases remaining between them. CDR3 nucleotides: TGCAGTGCTAGTCACCCACCCCCGGGGGAGCAGTACTTC. It codes for CSASHPPPGEQYF.

DNA of the CDR3: TGTGCCAGCAGTTACAAACCCCCAGGGAACTATTCACCCCTCCACTTT. Protein product: CASSYKPPGNYSPLHF. The gene calls are TRBV6-5 and TRBJ1-6; TRBD1 might be the D (5 bases). V was cut by 2 bases and J by 8 bases, with 16 bases left in between. From germline, CDR1 is MNHEY and CDR2 SVGAGI. This CDR3 has 16 residues.

The rearrangement joins TRBV2 to TRBJ2-5; 11 positions match TRBD1. V lost 7 bases, J lost 4 bases, and 8 bases stayed unmatched. The germline CDR1 and CDR2 sequences are SNHLY and FYNNEI. The CDR3 is 15 amino acids. The CDR3 reads CASKVQGTGGETQYF. CDR3 nucleotide sequence: TGTGCCAGCAAAGTTCAAGGGACAGGGGGAGAGACCCAGTACTTC.

This chain uses TRBV7-3 with TRBJ1-2; tentative D call: TRBD1 (6 bases). With 0 bases removed from V and 3 bases from J, the gap between germline ends came to 11 bases. Germline V gives CDR1 SGHTA, CDR2 FQGTGA. This CDR3 region has 15 residues. The CDR3 bases are TGTGCCAGCAGCTTAACTGGAGACAGGCACTATGGCTACACCTTC. Protein: CASSLTGDRHYGYTF.